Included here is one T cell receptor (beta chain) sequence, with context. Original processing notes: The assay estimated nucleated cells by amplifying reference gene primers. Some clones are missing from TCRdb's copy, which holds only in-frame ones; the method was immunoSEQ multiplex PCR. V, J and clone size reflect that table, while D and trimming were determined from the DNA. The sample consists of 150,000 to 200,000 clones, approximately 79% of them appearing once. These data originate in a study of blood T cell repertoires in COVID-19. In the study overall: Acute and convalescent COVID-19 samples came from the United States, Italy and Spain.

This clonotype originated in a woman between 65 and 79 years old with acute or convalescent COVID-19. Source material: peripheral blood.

DNA of the CDR3: TGCGCCAGCAGTGATTCGGCGGGAGGTTCCTACGAGCAGTACTTC. The encoded protein is CASSDSAGGSYEQYF. The V gene is TRBV10-2, the J gene TRBJ2-7; 8 nucleotides agree with TRBD2. The trim removed 3 bases at V and 1 base at J, leaving 5 bases unmatched. The CDR3 runs 15 residues. Germline loops: CDR1 WSHSY, CDR2 SAAADI.